This note documents a single T cell receptor beta chain sequence. What this receptor recognizes is not known. Per-nucleotide qualities are absent, and no much larger clonotype sits a single base away. TCRbeta CDR3 regions were amplified from genomic DNA using the immunoSEQ Assay, a bias-controlled multiplex PCR. On the study's bioinformatics: Within the assay, amplification of reference gene primers was used to estimate how many nucleated cells each sample contained. Sequence reads were collapsed and filtered to measure the absolute abundance of every unique TCRbeta CDR3 rearrangement. For each sample, productive Simpson clonality was calculated by taking the square root of Simpson's diversity index across productive rearrangements. TCRdb holds this immuneACCESS table with in-frame rearrangements only. Some clones are missing; in checked studies, unresolved V genes explain under half, and the rest has no known cause. V, J and clone size were drawn from that table, and D and trimming were deduced from the DNA. The sample table contains about 180,000 clones; only one count was recorded for 88% of them. The ten largest clones represent 3.5% to 5% of the sample.

The data were obtained in a study of blood T cell repertoires in COVID-19 (dated by TCRdb to 2020 to 2021). About the study as a whole: The collaborator samples originated in the United States, Italy and Spain and spanned the acute and convalescent phases of COVID-19. Samples came from the ongoing ImmuneRACE study (first 160 participants) plus 1,254 subjects from 6 global collaborators. A de-identified subject ID, COVID-19 status, age in years and sex were almost always included in the sample metadata. Where HLA class I and class II types were available, the types were taken from metadata supplied by the sample provider, not from assay-based typing. The repertoires were released in a freely available public database intended as a resource for research on the immune response to SARS-CoV-2. Subjects who had been exposed to COVID-19, were actively infected with it, or had recovered from it provided the deeply sampled blood TCRbeta repertoires that made up the dataset. The prospective study material was composed of cDNA or gDNA derived from T cells, B-cell-depleted T cells, or PBMCs. Overall results and qualifications from the work: How much clinical and demographic metadata was included differed by source and by participant, and the metadata was provided uncurated.

Each collaborating institution followed its own protocols to collect whole blood in K2EDTA tubes. For TCRbeta analysis, collaborator samples were shipped as frozen whole blood, as isolated PBMCs, or as DNA extracted from either sample type. V is shortened by 8 bases, J by 2 bases, and the region joining them spans 12 bases. From its cysteine to its phenylalanine, the CDR3 spans 13 amino acids. Of the read, only the CDR3 DNA is kept; its 39 bases are in frame from base 1. CDR1 and CDR2 are drawn from the germline V gene: SNHLY, FYNNEI. This sequence was found in a woman in her 30s with acute or convalescent COVID-19. The sequenced material came from peripheral blood. This chain is built from TRBV2 and TRBJ2-5, and TRBD2 may be the D gene, going by 6 matching bases. CDR3 sequence: CASGEVGQETQYF. The nucleotide sequence reads TGTGCCAGCGGGGAGGTGGGTCAAGAGACCCAGTACTTC.